This TCR beta chain emerged from a study of beta chain features in type 1 diabetes. Purities in excess of 95% were seen in all sorted populations. Whole-study results and caveats: Among patients with Type 1 diabetes, TCRB CDR3s were moderately but significantly shorter in every one of the four CD4+ subsets.

Every isolated RNA sample was fully reverse transcribed, so sequencing captured expressed TCRB transcripts. Generated by immunoSEQ multiplex PCR, the TCRdb table keeps only in-frame clones and is missing some. The sample shows more than 120,000 clones, roughly an eighth of them seen only once. CDR1 is SGHDN, CDR2 FVKESK, per germline. The CDR3 is 14 amino acids. Trimming cost V 4 bases and J 7 bases, with 11 bases left between them. This clone came up a few times. Antigen unknown. This sequence originates from a man younger than 30 with type 1 diabetes. This chain uses TRBV14 with TRBJ1-6; possibly TRBD1 for D (5 bases). Sequenced: central memory CD4+ T cells from blood. This CDR3 is CASSLGTGNSPLHF. The DNA for the CDR3 is TGTGCCAGCAGCCTAGGGACGGGCAATTCACCCCTCCACTTT. The variable domain in full, with the rest retrieved from reference TRBV14 and TRBJ1-6, is EAGVTQFPSHSVIEKGQTVTLRCDPISGHDNLYWYRRVMGKEIKFLLHFVKESKQDESGMPNNRFLAERTGGTYSTLKVQPAELEDSGVYFCASSLGTGNSPLHFGNGTRLTVT.